The rows below give T cell receptor beta chains drawn from one sample of a study of T cell responses to AZD1222 COVID-19 vaccine. Profiled with immunoSEQ multiplex PCR; TCRdb holds only in-frame clones, not every one. The sample has roughly 190,000 clones, 85% to 95% seen once. The sequencing here drew on peripheral blood, taken on day 0 of AZD1222 vaccination. These receptors all come from an adult in good health. Each CDR3 is given with its conserved first and last residue. D genes are given only for firm matches.

TRBD1 | TRBJ2-7 | TRBV5-1 | CASSSQPSGTVSYEQYF
NA | TRBJ1-2 | TRBV4-1 | CASSQSDRGSYGYTF
NA | TRBJ1-2 | TRBV7-9 | CASTKGDGYGYTF
NA | TRBJ2-1 | TRBV9 | CASRWQETYNEQFF
NA | TRBJ2-7 | TRBV30 | CAWSVRYEQYF
TRBD1 | TRBJ1-5 | TRBV6-5 | CASQEQGNQPQHF
NA | TRBJ2-2 | TRBV6-1 | CASRDQGLWTGELFF
NA | TRBJ1-4 | TRBV5-1 | CASSGRTAGEKLFF
NA | TRBJ1-1 | TRBV12-5 | CASGSFGDTEAFF
TRBD1 | TRBJ1-1 | TRBV5-4 | CASSPQAGGMWRTEAFF
NA | TRBJ1-2 | TRBV7-8 | CASSPSGDLYGYTF
TRBD1 | TRBJ1-1 | TRBV27 | CASRDRVTEAFF
NA | TRBJ2-7 | TRBV11-2 | CASSLGDGPFYEQYF
NA | TRBJ2-1 | TRBV7-7 | CASSIGKGRSSYNEQFF
TRBD1 | TRBJ2-7 | TRBV29-1 | CSASLTGVRLEEQYF
NA | TRBJ2-5 | TRBV6-5 | CASSTHGGQETQYF
NA | TRBJ2-5 | TRBV5-1 | CASRSLGSSQETQYF
NA | TRBJ1-5 | TRBV7-8 | CASSPRPVSQPQHF
TRBD2 | TRBJ2-1 | TRBV10-1 | CASTEGSGVNEQFF
TRBD1 | TRBJ1-1 | TRBV6-5 | CASSYVTGGLTEAFF
NA | TRBJ2-7 | TRBV7-6 | CASSSGRDSLRSEQYF
NA | TRBJ2-7 | TRBV5-4 | CASSSGGSSYEQYF
NA | TRBJ2-3 | TRBV3-1/TRBV3-2 | CASSQYHGTDTQYF
TRBD1 | TRBJ2-7 | TRBV6-5 | CASSSGQGTYEQYF
NA | TRBJ1-3 | TRBV18 | CASSPLPGPNYYKPGNTIYF
NA | TRBJ2-3 | TRBV5-5 | CASSWGRDSNTQYF
NA | TRBJ1-2 | TRBV2 | CASSLQGANYGYTF
TRBD2 | TRBJ2-1 | TRBV7-2 | CASSRSGNSYNEQFF
NA | TRBJ2-7 | TRBV7-8 | CASSLGRGRSYEQYF
NA | TRBJ1-2 | TRBV18 | CASSPAAQPNYGYTF
NA | TRBJ2-5 | TRBV5-1 | CASSLEKTQYF
NA | TRBJ1-5 | TRBV19 | CASTLTEAQPQHF
TRBD2 | TRBJ2-1 | TRBV7-2 | CASSLEWREYNEQFF
NA | TRBJ2-1 | TRBV29-1 | CSAIARAGNEQFF